This TCR beta chain was sequenced in a study of response to subunit inactivated influenza vaccine. Germline V gives CDR1 KGHSH, CDR2 LQKENI. This CDR3 spans 16 amino acids. V shed 4 bases and J 1 base; nucleotides not matched to a gene: 8. TCRdb itself ran the RT-PCR reads through MiXCR, one entry per CDR3 protein. The data hold more than 550,000 distinct CDR3 sequences, with roughly 12% observed a single time. The data were also submitted as part of a second study, on T cells expressing NK-cell markers. This second study says: TCR beta cDNA was made by 5'RACE template switching with UMIs.

This TCR was sampled from a man over 45 who received an inactivated influenza vaccine. The sequences come from PBMCs from blood, collected on the day of vaccination. V usage is TRBV18 and J usage is TRBJ1-1; 8 bases align to TRBD1. The CDR3 spells CASSLWRDRRNTEAFF. CDR3 nucleotide sequence: TGTGCCAGCTCACTTTGGCGGGACAGGAGGAACACTGAAGCTTTCTTT.